The 29 T cell receptor beta chains below were found in one sample sequenced in a study of cytomegalovirus exposure and HLA in healthy donors. The PCR ran on 60 Vbeta and 13 Jbeta primers. The protocol was immunoSEQ multiplex PCR, while the TCRdb copy is restricted to in-frame clones and leaves out a portion. The sample lists more than 95,000 clones, 50% to 65% seen once, with just under 9.5% in the top ten. The sequenced material came from PBMCs. The receptors come from a woman aged 40-49 years in good health and CMV-seropositive.

The rearrangement uses TRBV28 and TRBJ1-5, with D uncertain. Trimming took off 5 bases at V and 5 bases at J, with 10 bases between the two ends. Germline CDR1 MDHEN, CDR2 SYDVKM. The CDR3 totals 13 residues. CDR3 loop: CASSAARDQPQHF. The CDR3 coding sequence is TGTGCCAGCAGTGCGGCGAGAGATCAGCCCCAGCATTTT.

This clone has more than one count but fewer than ten. V is TRBV28 and J is TRBJ2-7, with D perhaps matching TRBD2 (6 bases). This CDR3 is 16 amino acids long. Between the trimmed V and J ends, which lost 6 bases and 4 bases, there was a span of 22 bases. Germline values: CDR1 MDHEN, CDR2 SYDVKM. The CDR3 region has the DNA TGTGCCAGCAGAGGGGAAACCTTGGAGGGGCGGTACGAGCAGTACTTC. Its translation: CASRGETLEGRYEQYF.

The chain combines TRBV29-1 with TRBJ2-1, with D perhaps matching TRBD2 (6 bases). CDR3 size: 13 residues. CDR1 SQVTM and CDR2 ANQGSEA come from the germline V gene. Deletions cut 3 bases from V and 7 bases from J, with 13 bases between. CDR3 sequence: CSVEEGMGNEQFF. The CDR3 DNA is TGCAGCGTTGAGGAGGGGATGGGAAATGAGCAGTTCTTC.

This clone appeared once. The chain uses TRBV13 and TRBJ2-3, with TRBD2 matching 8 bases. Trimming cost V 0 bases and J 3 bases; bases outside gene matches: 2. There are 15 residues in the CDR3. Germline V lookup: CDR1 PRHDT, CDR2 FYEKMQ (reference sequence). In DNA, the CDR3 is TGTGCCAGCAGCTTAGGGGCTAGCGGGACAGATACGCAGTATTTT. Its protein product is CASSLGASGTDTQYF.

The CDR3 region is CSVGDTEGTEAFF. The CDR3 coding sequence is TGCAGCGTAGGGGACACAGAGGGCACTGAAGCTTTCTTT. The chain has TRBV29-1 and TRBJ1-1, with D perhaps TRBD1 (6 bases). The CDR3 runs to 13 residues. CDR1 SQVTM and CDR2 ANQGSEA come from the germline V gene. The V end lost 6 bases, the J end lost 4 bases, and 15 bases lay between the germline ends.

J is TRBJ2-4 and V is TRBV19; 7 positions match TRBD1. The V gene end was trimmed by 2 bases and the J gene end by 3 bases; junction bases not matched to a gene: 7. The CDR3 has 16 amino acids. The germline V gene has CDR1 LNHDA and CDR2 SQIVND (reference sequence). Written as DNA, the CDR3 is TGTGCCAGTAGTATATTAGGGGGCGCAGGCAAAAACATTCAGTACTTC. It translates to CASSILGGAGKNIQYF.

The rearrangement joins TRBV28 to TRBJ1-1; D gene uncertain. The CDR3 contains 14 residues. The ends were cut back, 1 base at V and 5 bases at J, with 11 bases in the middle. Germline CDR1 and CDR2: MDHEN and SYDVKM. The CDR3 loop is CASSLSPGRTEAFF. CDR3 sequence (DNA): TGTGCCAGCAGTTTATCCCCGGGGAGGACTGAAGCTTTCTTT.

The chain combines TRBV7-9 with TRBJ1-3; TRBD1 matches at 10 bases. With 7 bases clipped from V and 7 bases from J, the junction kept 1 base outside the gene matches. The CDR3 covers 12 residues. Per the germline V gene, CDR1 is SEHNR and CDR2 is FQNEAQ (reference sequence). The CDR3 loop is CASMGQGNTIYF. CDR3 nucleotide sequence: TGTGCCAGCATGGGACAGGGGAACACCATATATTTT. Looking up the rest from reference TRBV7-9 and TRBJ1-3 gives the full variable domain: DTGVSQNPRHKITKRGQNVTFRCDPISEHNRLYWYRQTLGQGPEFLTYFQNEAQLEKSRLLSDRFSAERPKGSFSTLEIQRTEQGDSAMYLCASMGQGNTIYFGEGSWLTVV.

The V gene is TRBV11-1, the J gene TRBJ2-3, with 8 bases fitting TRBD2. After removal of 1 base from V and 2 bases from J, the junction contained 2 bases not matched to a gene. This CDR3 comprises 15 residues. Germline values: CDR1 SGHAT, CDR2 FQDESV (reference sequence). The CDR3 protein is CASSLDSGITDTQYF. The CDR3 bases are TGTGCCAGCAGCTTAGATAGCGGGATCACAGATACGCAGTATTTT.

The DNA for the CDR3 is TGTGCCAGCAGCGCCCAGGCAGCGGTATACGAGCAGTACTTC. As protein: CASSAQAAVYEQYF. This chain joins TRBV7-9 and TRBJ2-7, with D perhaps TRBD2 (5 bases). Germline V gene lookup returns CDR1 SEHNR and CDR2 FQNEAQ (reference sequence). V was cut by 5 bases and J by 4 bases, with 15 bases left in between. The CDR3 runs 14 residues.

The rearrangement uses TRBV5-4 and TRBJ2-3; 7 positions match TRBD1. Unmatched junction bases numbered 6, after V lost 4 bases and J lost 1 base. Germline lookup yields CDR1 SGHNT and CDR2 YYREEE (reference sequence). CDR3 length: 15 residues. The CDR3 nucleotides read TGTGCCAGCAGCCCGGAGACAGGGCGCACAGATACGCAGTATTTT. It is translated as CASSPETGRTDTQYF.

The rearrangement joins TRBV7-9 to TRBJ2-1, with TRBD2 matching 12 bases. From germline, CDR1 is SEHNR and CDR2 FQNEAQ (reference sequence). With 3 bases clipped from V and 7 bases from J, the junction kept 10 bases outside the gene matches. This CDR3 is 17 amino acids long. CDR3 DNA: TGTGCCAGCAGCTTGCTTCCTAGCGGGAGGGCCCGGAATGAGCAGTTCTTC. Translated, it gives CASSLLPSGRARNEQFF.

V gene TRBV4-3 combines with J gene TRBJ2-1, with a possible D match to TRBD2 (6 bases). Trimming removed 8 bases at V and 3 bases at J, with 17 bases between. From germline, CDR1 is LGHNA and CDR2 YSLEER. This CDR3 region has 15 residues. The CDR3 bases are TGCGCCAGCTCCGGGACTGGAAATTTCTACAATGAGCAGTTCTTC. It is translated as CASSGTGNFYNEQFF.

There are a few counts of this clone. The chain joins TRBV11-3 to TRBJ2-2, with TRBD1 matching 7 bases. The CDR3 runs 15 residues. Unmatched junction bases numbered 8, after V lost 4 bases and J lost 6 bases. Germline V gene data show CDR1 as SGHNT and CDR2 as YENEEA. The CDR3 sequence: CASSSDRWGPGELFF. CDR3 bases: TGTGCCAGCAGCTCGGACAGGTGGGGTCCCGGGGAGCTGTTTTTT.

This chain joins TRBV27 and TRBJ2-2; 7 nucleotides agree with TRBD2. V trimming: 5 bases; J trimming: 0 bases; junction bases outside the gene matches: 9. The V gene's germline CDR1 is MNHEY and CDR2 SMNVEV (reference sequence). This CDR3 spans 17 amino acids. The DNA of the CDR3 is TGTGCCAGCAGTCTCGGAGCGGGAAAACCGAACACCGGGGAGCTGTTTTTT. Its protein product is CASSLGAGKPNTGELFF.

This clone has just a few counts. The rearrangement joins TRBV4-3 to TRBJ2-5, with D possibly matching TRBD1 (6 bases). Trimming took off 5 bases at V and 1 base at J, with 14 bases between the two ends. Germline V CDR1 and CDR2: LGHNA, YSLEER. The CDR3 has 15 amino acids. The CDR3 nucleotides read TGCGCCAGCAGCACACAGGGATTTGGCCAAGAGACCCAGTACTTC. Its translation is CASSTQGFGQETQYF.

CDR3 sequence (DNA): TGCAGTGCTAAAGACGGCTACGAGCAGTACTTC. It is translated as CSAKDGYEQYF. V usage is TRBV20-1 and J usage is TRBJ2-7; D gene unclear. The CDR3 totals 11 residues. Germline V gene data show CDR1 as DFQATT and CDR2 as SNEGSKA (reference sequence). The V end lost 4 bases, the J end lost 3 bases, and 7 bases lay between the germline ends.

The chain carries TRBV6-4 and TRBJ2-5; 11 positions agree with TRBD1. Losses at the gene ends were 6 bases for V and 5 bases for J; bases not matched to a gene: 2. CDR3 length: 13 amino acids. The germline CDR1 and CDR2 sequences are MRHNA and SNTAGT. The DNA for the CDR3 is TGTGCCAGCAGCCGGGACAGGGGGGAGACCCAGTACTTC. Translated: CASSRDRGETQYF.

This clone was recorded only once. V usage is TRBV4-3 and J usage is TRBJ1-3; D uncertain. The V gene's germline CDR1 is LGHNA and CDR2 YSLEER. V lost 1 base and J 5 bases, leaving 18 bases between the germline ends. The CDR3 length is 17 residues. The CDR3: CASSQGTGILKRNTIYF. As DNA, the CDR3 is TGCGCCAGCAGCCAAGGGACCGGGATCCTGAAACGAAACACCATATATTTT.

The rearrangement joins TRBV29-1 to TRBJ2-7, with 10 bases aligning to TRBD1. The V and J ends lost 4 bases and 7 bases, in that order; junction bases with no gene match: 10. The CDR3 runs to 14 residues. The V gene's germline CDR1 is SQVTM and CDR2 ANQGSEA. The CDR3 DNA reads TGCAGCGTTGTCCGGGACAGGGGTTTGGGAGAGCAGTACTTC. Translating it yields CSVVRDRGLGEQYF.

A word on this clone: This likely comes from a read error, as the CDR3 has no conserved phenylalanine or tryptophan at its end. The rearrangement uses TRBV4-3 and TRBJ2-2; 11 nucleotides align to TRBD1. In germline, CDR1 is LGHNA, CDR2 YSLEER. This CDR3 is built from 18 residues. V dropped 2 bases and J dropped 4; count of bases not matched to a gene: 9. CDR3 nucleotides: TGCGCCAGCAGCCAACGTCTTGGACAGGGGGCCGGCACCGGGGAGCTGTTTCTT. It encodes CASSQRLGQGAGTGELFL.

V and J are TRBV28 and TRBJ2-7; 7 bases fit TRBD2. CDR3 size: 14 residues. Losses at the gene ends were 4 bases for V and 4 bases for J; bases not matched to a gene: 7. The germline gives CDR1 MDHEN, CDR2 SYDVKM. CDR3 region: CASSSGGSAYEQYF. The DNA of the CDR3 is TGTGCCAGCAGTTCGGGGGGTTCGGCTTACGAGCAGTACTTC.

The chain couples TRBV7-9 to TRBJ2-5; D might be TRBD2 (5 bases). V shed 1 base and J shed 2 bases, with 11 bases lying between them. CDR1 and CDR2 from the germline V gene are SEHNR and FQNEAQ (reference sequence). CDR3 length: 15 residues. CDR3: CASSLVPRGQETQYF. As DNA, the CDR3 is TGTGCCAGCAGCTTAGTCCCTAGAGGGCAAGAGACCCAGTACTTC. The whole variable domain, filled in from reference TRBV7-9 and TRBJ2-5, reads DTGVSQNPRHKITKRGQNVTFRCDPISEHNRLYWYRQTLGQGPEFLTYFQNEAQLEKSRLLSDRFSAERPKGSFSTLEIQRTEQGDSAMYLCASSLVPRGQETQYFGPGTRLLVL.

The table lists this clone with a few counts. V usage is TRBV7-9 and J usage is TRBJ2-7; 10 nucleotides agree with TRBD1. The CDR3 covers 18 residues. Looked up from germline, CDR1 is SEHNR and CDR2 is FQNEAQ (reference sequence). V shed 4 bases, J shed 1 base, and the junction held 13 bases outside the gene matches. DNA for the CDR3: TGTGCCAGCAGCTCAATGACGGGACAGGGGTCCTATTCCTACGAGCAGTACTTC. It translates to CASSSMTGQGSYSYEQYF.

A remark on this clone: At one end, the junction sequence differs from germline, possibly due to a read error. The J gene is TRBJ2-7, the V gene TRBV7-9, with TRBD1 as a possible D gene (5 bases). Germline assignment: CDR1 SEHNR and CDR2 FQNEAQ (reference sequence). This CDR3 region has 12 residues. CDR3 sequence reads: CSSSLQGYEQYF. In DNA form, the CDR3 reads TGTTCCAGCAGCTTGCAGGGCTACGAGCAGTACTTC.

V usage is TRBV9 and J usage is TRBJ2-1; D gene uncertain. The CDR3 consists of 12 residues. CDR1 is SGDLS, CDR2 YYNGEE, per germline. With 3 bases removed from V and 7 bases from J, the gap between germline ends came to 8 bases. Here the CDR3 reads CASSGARNEQFF. The CDR3 region has the DNA TGTGCCAGCAGCGGAGCCCGGAATGAGCAGTTCTTC.

This clone occurred a few times. The chain carries TRBV9 and TRBJ1-5; a weak D match, TRBD1 (6 bases). The CDR3 loop spans 14 amino acids. V lost 3 bases to trimming and J lost 1 base, with 8 bases between them. Germline CDR1 SGDLS, CDR2 YYNGEE. CDR3 protein: CASSEGGSNQPQHF. CDR3 bases: TGTGCCAGCAGCGAGGGGGGGAGCAATCAGCCCCAGCATTTT.

CDR3 loop: CASSLEFAGSRLNEQFF. CDR3 nucleotide sequence: TGTGCCAGCAGCTTAGAATTTGCGGGGAGCAGGTTGAATGAGCAGTTCTTC. The chain couples TRBV11-2 to TRBJ2-1; perhaps TRBD2 as D (6 bases). V dropped 0 bases and J dropped 7 bases, with 19 bases sitting between them. The V gene's germline CDR1 is SGHAT and CDR2 FQNNGV. The CDR3 sequence is 17 residues long.

The chain combines TRBV27 with TRBJ2-5, with 8 bases aligning to TRBD2. The CDR3 sequence is 16 residues long. Germline loops: CDR1 MNHEY, CDR2 SMNVEV (reference sequence). The V segment lost 5 bases and the J segment 4 bases; nucleotides outside the gene matches: 12. CDR3 nucleotide sequence: TGTGCCAGCAGTCTAATAAGGACTAGCTCTCGAGAGACCCAGTACTTC. Its protein is CASSLIRTSSRETQYF.